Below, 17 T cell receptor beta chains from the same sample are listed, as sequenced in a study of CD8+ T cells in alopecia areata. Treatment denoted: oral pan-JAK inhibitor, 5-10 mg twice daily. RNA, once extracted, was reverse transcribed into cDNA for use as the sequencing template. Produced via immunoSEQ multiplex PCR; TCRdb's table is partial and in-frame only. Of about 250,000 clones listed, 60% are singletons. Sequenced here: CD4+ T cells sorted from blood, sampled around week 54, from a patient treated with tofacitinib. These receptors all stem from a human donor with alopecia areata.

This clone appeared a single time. The CDR3 here is CASSTRDRGRGYTF. The CDR3 DNA reads as TGTGCCAGTAGTACGAGGGACAGGGGACGTGGCTACACCTTC. The V call is TRBV19, the J call TRBJ1-2, with TRBD1 identical over 10 bases. Trimming cost V 4 bases and J 7 bases; bases outside gene matches: 6. Germline CDR1 and CDR2: LNHDA and SQIVND (reference sequence). The CDR3 spans 14 residues.

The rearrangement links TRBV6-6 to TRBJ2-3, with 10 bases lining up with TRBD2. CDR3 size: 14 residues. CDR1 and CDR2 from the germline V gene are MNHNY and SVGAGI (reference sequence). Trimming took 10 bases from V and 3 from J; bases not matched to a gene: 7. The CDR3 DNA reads TGTGCCACTCAGCAGCGGGGGGGGACAGATACGCAGTATTTT. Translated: CATQQRGGTDTQYF.

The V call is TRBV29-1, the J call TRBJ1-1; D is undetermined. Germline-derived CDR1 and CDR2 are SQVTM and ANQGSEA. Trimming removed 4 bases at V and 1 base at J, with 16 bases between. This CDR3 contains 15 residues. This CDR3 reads CSVGGLNPPNTEAFF. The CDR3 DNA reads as TGCAGCGTTGGAGGGCTCAATCCCCCGAACACTGAAGCTTTCTTT.

The CDR3 loop is CASSLAVASGGETQYF. In nucleotides, the CDR3 is TGTGCCAGCAGCTTGGCCGTAGCAAGCGGGGGAGAGACCCAGTACTTC. The chain joins TRBV5-5 to TRBJ2-5; the match to TRBD2 covers 8 bases. Looked up from germline, CDR1 is SGHKS and CDR2 is YYEKEE (reference sequence). The CDR3 runs to 16 residues. Germline trimming cut 0 bases from V and 4 bases from J; bases unmatched to any gene: 8.

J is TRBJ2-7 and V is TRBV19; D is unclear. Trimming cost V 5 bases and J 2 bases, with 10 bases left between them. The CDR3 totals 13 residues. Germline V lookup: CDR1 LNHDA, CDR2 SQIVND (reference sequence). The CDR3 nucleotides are TGTGCCAGTAGTCCCCACGGAACCTACGAGCAGTACTTC. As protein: CASSPHGTYEQYF.

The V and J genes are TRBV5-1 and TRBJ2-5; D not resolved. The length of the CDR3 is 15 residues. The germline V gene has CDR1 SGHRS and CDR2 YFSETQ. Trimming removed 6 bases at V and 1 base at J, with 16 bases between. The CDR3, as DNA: TGCGCCAGCAACTTTCGTGGCGGTGGCCAAGAGACCCAGTACTTC. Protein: CASNFRGGGQETQYF. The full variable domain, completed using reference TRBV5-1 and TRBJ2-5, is KAGVTQTPRYLIKTRGQQVTLSCSPISGHRSVSWYQQTPGQGLQFLFEYFSETQRNKGNFPGRFSGRQFSNSRSEMNVSTLELGDSALYLCASNFRGGGQETQYFGPGTRLLVL.

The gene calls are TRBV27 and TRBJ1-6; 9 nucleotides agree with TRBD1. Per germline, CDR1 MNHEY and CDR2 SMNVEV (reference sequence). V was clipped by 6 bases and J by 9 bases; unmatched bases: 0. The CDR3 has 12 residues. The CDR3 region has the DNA TGTGCCAGCAGACAGGGGGCTTCACCCCTCCACTTT. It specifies CASRQGASPLHF.

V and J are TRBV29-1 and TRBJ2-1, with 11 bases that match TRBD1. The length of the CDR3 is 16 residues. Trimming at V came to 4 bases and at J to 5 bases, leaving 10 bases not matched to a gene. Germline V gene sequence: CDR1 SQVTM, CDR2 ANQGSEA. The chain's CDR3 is CSVGDLGQGAHNEQFF. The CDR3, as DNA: TGCAGCGTTGGAGATTTAGGACAGGGGGCCCACAATGAGCAGTTCTTC.

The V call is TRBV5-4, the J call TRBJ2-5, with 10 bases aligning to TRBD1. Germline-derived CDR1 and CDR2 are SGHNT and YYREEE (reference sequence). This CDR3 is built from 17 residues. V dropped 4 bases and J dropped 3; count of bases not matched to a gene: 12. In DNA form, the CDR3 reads TGTGCCAGCAGCCCTTCCCCGGGACAGGGGCTTAAAGAGACCCAGTACTTC. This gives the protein CASSPSPGQGLKETQYF. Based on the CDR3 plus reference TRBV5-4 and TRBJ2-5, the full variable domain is ETGVTQSPTHLIKTRGQQVTLRCSSQSGHNTVSWYQQALGQGPQFIFQYYREEENGRGNFPPRFSGLQFPNYSSELNVNALELDDSALYLCASSPSPGQGLKETQYFGPGTRLLVL.

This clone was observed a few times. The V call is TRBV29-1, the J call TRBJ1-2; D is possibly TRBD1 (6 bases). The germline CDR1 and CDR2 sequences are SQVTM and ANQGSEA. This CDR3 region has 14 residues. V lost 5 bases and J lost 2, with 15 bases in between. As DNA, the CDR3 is TGCAGCGTTTGTATGAGGCAGGGGAACTATGGCTACACCTTC. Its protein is CSVCMRQGNYGYTF.

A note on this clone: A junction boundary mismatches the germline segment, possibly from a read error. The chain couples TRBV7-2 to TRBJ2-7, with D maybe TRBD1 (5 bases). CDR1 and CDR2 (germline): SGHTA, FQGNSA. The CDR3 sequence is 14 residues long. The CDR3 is CAGSLERRVNEQYF. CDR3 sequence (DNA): TGTGCCGGCAGCTTAGAGCGCAGGGTGAACGAGCAGTACTTC.

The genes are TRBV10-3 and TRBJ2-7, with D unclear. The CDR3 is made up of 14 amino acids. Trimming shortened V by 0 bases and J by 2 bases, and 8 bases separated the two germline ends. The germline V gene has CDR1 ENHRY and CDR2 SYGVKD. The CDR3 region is CAISESAPTYEQYF. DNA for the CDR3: TGTGCCATCAGTGAGTCGGCTCCGACCTACGAGCAGTACTTC.

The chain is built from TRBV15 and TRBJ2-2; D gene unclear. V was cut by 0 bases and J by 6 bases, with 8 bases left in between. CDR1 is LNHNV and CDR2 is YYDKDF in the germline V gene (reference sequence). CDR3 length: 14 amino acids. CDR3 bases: TGTGCCACCAGCAGAGAACGGGTATCCGGGGAGCTGTTTTTT. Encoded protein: CATSRERVSGELFF.

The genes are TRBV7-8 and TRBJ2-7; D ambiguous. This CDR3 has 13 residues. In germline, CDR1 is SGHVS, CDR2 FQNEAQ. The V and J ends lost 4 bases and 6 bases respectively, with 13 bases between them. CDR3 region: CASSSTTRSEQYF. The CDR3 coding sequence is TGTGCCAGCAGCTCCACGACACGTTCCGAGCAGTACTTC.

CDR3 DNA: TGCGCCAGCAGCCAAAAATTGGTATTTGAGCAGTTCTTC. Its translation is CASSQKLVFEQFF. V is TRBV4-1 and J is TRBJ2-1, with D hard to call. The CDR3 contains 13 residues. V shed 2 bases and J shed 9 bases, with 11 bases lying between them. The germline CDR1 and CDR2 sequences are MGHRA and YSYEKL.

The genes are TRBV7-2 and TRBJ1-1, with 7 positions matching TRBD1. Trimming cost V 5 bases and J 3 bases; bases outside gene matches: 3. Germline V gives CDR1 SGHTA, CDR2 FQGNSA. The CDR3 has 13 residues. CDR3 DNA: TGTGCCAGCAGCACAGGGGCGTACACTGAAGCTTTCTTT. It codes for CASSTGAYTEAFF.

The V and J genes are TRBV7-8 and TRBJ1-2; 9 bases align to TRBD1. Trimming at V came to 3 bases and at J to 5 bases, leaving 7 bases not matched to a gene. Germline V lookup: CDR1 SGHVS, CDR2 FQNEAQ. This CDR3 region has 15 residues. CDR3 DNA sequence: TGTGCCAGCAGCTTTGGACAGGGGAACGATTATGGCTACACCTTC. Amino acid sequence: CASSFGQGNDYGYTF.